The 6 T cell receptor beta chains listed next were all sequenced from one sample in a study of T cells in Graves' hyperthyroidism and ophthalmopathy. Using RNA transcripts as the source, TCR beta CDR3 regions were amplified. The HTBI primer set drove a first-round RT-PCR of the TCR CDR3. TCRdb reanalysed the multiplex PCR reads using MiXCR and keeps one entry per CDR3 protein. The repertoire holds under 600,000 distinct CDR3 sequences, with 16% as singletons. Sample: blood. These receptors came from a woman in her thirties or forties with Graves' ophthalmopathy.

V is TRBV7-9 and J is TRBJ1-5; possible D gene TRBD1, 5 bases. This CDR3 spans 14 amino acids. Germline CDR1 is SEHNR and CDR2 is FQNEAQ (reference sequence). The germline V and J ends were trimmed by 9 bases and 6 bases, with 18 bases remaining between them. The CDR3 spells CARRGDRAAQPQHF. The CDR3, as DNA: TGTGCCAGACGGGGGGACCGGGCGGCTCAGCCCCAGCATTTT.

The rearrangement links TRBV18 to TRBJ2-1; 8 bases are a match to TRBD1. CDR3 length equals 16 residues. V lost 3 bases and J lost 4; bases outside the gene matches: 8. The germline V gene has CDR1 KGHSH and CDR2 LQKENI. This CDR3 is CASSPQGAGLYNEQFF. The CDR3 nucleotides are TGTGCCAGCTCACCCCAGGGGGCGGGCCTTTACAATGAGCAGTTCTTC.

J is TRBJ1-1 and V is TRBV7-9; D gene ambiguous. This CDR3 contains 14 residues. Trimming cost V 5 bases and J 2 bases, with 12 bases left between them. CDR1 is SEHNR, CDR2 FQNEAQ, per germline (reference sequence). CDR3 residues: CASSVDWGNTEAFF. DNA for the CDR3: TGTGCCAGCAGCGTCGACTGGGGAAACACTGAAGCTTTCTTT.

This clonotype was counted at least ten times. The J gene is TRBJ2-1, the V gene TRBV5-1, with TRBD2 matching 10 bases. Germline V gives CDR1 SGHRS, CDR2 YFSETQ. This CDR3 is 17 amino acids long. With V trimmed by 0 bases and J by 1 base, 4 bases remained unmatched. CDR3 residues: CASSLGAGGSSYNEQFF. Written as DNA, the CDR3 is TGCGCCAGCAGCTTGGGAGCGGGAGGGTCTTCCTACAATGAGCAGTTCTTC.

The gene calls are TRBV4-1 and TRBJ2-7; 7 bases agree with TRBD2. The ends lost 1 base at V and 9 bases at J; junction bases unmatched: 6. This CDR3 has 13 residues. Per germline, CDR1 MGHRA and CDR2 YSYEKL. DNA of the CDR3: TGCGCCAGCAGCCAAGCGGGGGGTTTGGGGCAGTACTTC. Its translation: CASSQAGGLGQYF.

There are many counts of this clonotype. This chain joins TRBV5-1 and TRBJ2-7; 9 nucleotides agree with TRBD1. Germline V gives CDR1 SGHRS, CDR2 YFSETQ. J was trimmed by 4 bases and V by 2 bases; bases with no gene match: 4. The CDR3 runs to 14 residues. In DNA form, the CDR3 reads TGCGCCAGCAGCTTCGGGACAGGGTTGTACGAGCAGTACTTC. Protein product: CASSFGTGLYEQYF.